This T cell receptor (beta chain) was identified in a study of T cell repertoires in cytomegalovirus infection. Study overall: Both a matching HLA type and CMV infection were indicated by public TCR beta signatures.

Whole-study results and caveats: CMV-specific TCR beta clonotypes restricted by HLA-C dominated the ex vivo response.

The table lists this clonotype with many counts. What it binds is not known. One entry per CDR3 protein results from TCRdb running MiXCR on the reads. The repertoire has about 130,000 distinct CDR3 sequences, roughly a quarter of them found once; the top ten carry about a third. The J segment lost 6 bases and the V segment lost 7 bases, leaving 6 bases of the junction unmatched. CDR3 length: 13 residues. The germline V gene encodes CDR1 MGHDK and CDR2 SYGVNS. Sequences were obtained from PBMCs, sequenced either directly or after in vitro stimulation (not recorded which). This TCR came from a human donor in good health (CMV status not recorded). Some clones in this sample may be carry-over from other donors' samples. The chain has TRBV25-1 and TRBJ2-1; TRBD2 matches 7 bases. CDR3 amino acids: CASTTWEGNEQFF. The CDR3 DNA reads TGTGCCAGCACCACCTGGGAGGGCAATGAGCAGTTCTTC.